This entry is about one TCR beta chain. V lost 3 bases to trimming and J lost 1 base, with 6 bases between them. Germline V gene data show CDR1 as SGHVS and CDR2 as FQNEAQ. The CDR3 length is 13 residues. This specimen comes from a study of blood T cell repertoires in COVID-19. In the study overall: The United States, Italy and Spain supplied acute and convalescent COVID-19 samples. PBMCs, B-cell-depleted T cells, or T cells provided the cDNA or gDNA that made up the material.

In the study's own analysis: Amplification with reference gene primers provided the estimates of nucleated cell counts. Data came from immunoSEQ multiplex PCR; TCRdb stores just in-frame clones and leaves some out. V, J and clone size were drawn from that table, and D and trimming were deduced from the DNA. The sample has roughly 340,000 clones, more than 75% seen once. The rearrangement joins TRBV7-8 to TRBJ2-5, with a tentative D call TRBD2 (5 bases). Sequences were obtained from peripheral blood. The origin of this receptor is a woman aged 18-29 years who had recovered from COVID-19. CDR3 region: CASSFRGQETQYF. DNA of the CDR3: TGTGCCAGCAGCTTCCGGGGCCAAGAGACCCAGTACTTC.